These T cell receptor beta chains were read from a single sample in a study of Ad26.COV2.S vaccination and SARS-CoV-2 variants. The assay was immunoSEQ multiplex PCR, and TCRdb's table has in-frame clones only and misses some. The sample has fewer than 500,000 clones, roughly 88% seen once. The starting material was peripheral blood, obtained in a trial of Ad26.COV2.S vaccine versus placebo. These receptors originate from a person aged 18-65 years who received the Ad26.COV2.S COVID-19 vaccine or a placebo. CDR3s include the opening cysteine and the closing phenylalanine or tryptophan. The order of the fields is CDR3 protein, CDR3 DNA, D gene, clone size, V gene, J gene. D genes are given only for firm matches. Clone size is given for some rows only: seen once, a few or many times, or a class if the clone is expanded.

CASSSTSGRAGTGELFF,TGTGCCAGCAGTTCGACTAGCGGGAGGGCCGGTACCGGGGAGCTGTTTTTT,TRBD2,once,TRBV28,TRBJ2-2
CASSLGHW,TGTGCCAGCAGCTTAGGCCACTGG,NA,once,TRBV7-9,TRBJ2-7
CASKGGLSGYTF,TGTGCCAGCAAAGGGGGGCTAAGCGGCTACACCTTC,NA,NA,TRBV2,TRBJ1-2
CASTYHLNTEAFF,TGTGCCAGCACCTATCATTTGAACACTGAAGCTTTCTTT,NA,NA,TRBV12-3/TRBV12-4,TRBJ1-1
CASSLGDRAAEQYF,TGTGCCAGCAGCTTGGGGGACAGGGCGGCCGAGCAGTACTTC,TRBD1,NA,TRBV5-5,TRBJ2-7
CASSQDGRDEQFF,TGTGCCAGCAGCCAAGATGGGCGCGATGAGCAGTTCTTC,NA,NA,TRBV4-2,TRBJ2-1
CASSLSRKAQETQYF,TGTGCCAGCAGCTTGTCGCGGAAGGCCCAAGAGACCCAGTACTTC,NA,NA,TRBV5-6,TRBJ2-5
CASSLAHRGVVNTEAFF,TGTGCCAGCAGCTTAGCGCACAGGGGGGTTGTGAACACTGAAGCTTTCTTT,TRBD1,NA,TRBV11-2,TRBJ1-1
CASSLTSGDHNEQFF,TGTGCCAGCAGCCTGACTAGCGGCGATCACAATGAGCAGTTCTTC,TRBD2,NA,TRBV7-6,TRBJ2-1
CAIRLAGDTQYF,TGTGCCATTAGACTAGCCGGGGATACGCAGTATTTT,TRBD2,NA,TRBV12-3/TRBV12-4,TRBJ2-3
CASSLIGEDSPLHF,TGCGCCAGCAGCTTGATAGGGGAGGATTCACCCCTCCACTTT,NA,NA,TRBV5-1,TRBJ1-6
CASSGLAGDTGELFF,TGTGCCAGCAGCGGACTAGCGGGGGACACCGGGGAGCTGTTTTTT,TRBD2,NA,TRBV27,TRBJ2-2
CASRDEGDEQFF,TGTGCCAGCCGGGATGAGGGGGATGAGCAGTTCTTC,NA,NA,TRBV7-9,TRBJ2-1
CAWSIETSENKNIQYF,TGTGCCTGGAGTATCGAGACTAGCGAGAATAAAAACATTCAGTACTTC,TRBD2,NA,TRBV30,TRBJ2-4
CASSFVGTEAFF,TGTGCCAGCAGTTTTGTAGGGACTGAAGCTTTCTTT,NA,NA,TRBV12-3/TRBV12-4,TRBJ1-1
CASSPQGNYGYTF,TGTGCCAGCAGTCCCCAGGGGAACTATGGCTACACCTTC,NA,NA,TRBV27,TRBJ1-2
CASSLEGTSGEYEQYF,TGTGCCAGCAGTTTAGAGGGGACTAGCGGGGAGTACGAGCAGTACTTC,TRBD2,NA,TRBV28,TRBJ2-7
CAISATSGRASDEQFF,TGTGCCATCAGTGCTACTAGCGGGAGGGCCAGTGATGAGCAGTTCTTC,TRBD2,NA,TRBV10-3,TRBJ2-1
CASSASTGLNEKLFF,TGTGCCAGCAGCGCCTCAACAGGGCTTAATGAAAAACTGTTTTTT,NA,NA,TRBV5-4,TRBJ1-4
CASSPSNYGYTF,TGTGCCAGCTCACCTTCAAACTATGGCTACACCTTC,NA,NA,TRBV18,TRBJ1-2
CAISESRGKEETQYF,TGTGCCATCAGTGAGTCACGGGGAAAAGAAGAGACCCAGTACTTC,NA,NA,TRBV10-3,TRBJ2-5
CASRLFPGVFSGNTIYF,TGTGCAAGTCGCTTATTCCCAGGGGTATTCTCTGGAAACACCATATATTTT,NA,NA,TRBV12-2,TRBJ1-3
CASSWTLSNQPQHF,TGTGCCAGCAGTTGGACACTAAGCAATCAGCCCCAGCATTTT,NA,NA,TRBV28,TRBJ1-5
CAIRLAGVSEDEQYF,TGTGCCATAAGGCTAGCGGGAGTTTCGGAGGACGAGCAGTACTTC,TRBD2,NA,TRBV6-6,TRBJ2-7
CASSLQGADTQYF,TGTGCCAGCAGCCTCCAGGGAGCAGATACGCAGTATTTT,NA,NA,TRBV3-1/TRBV3-2,TRBJ2-3